The present entry profiles one T cell receptor beta chain with its context. This record belongs to a study of blood T cell repertoires in COVID-19. Study at large: The origin of the acute and convalescent COVID-19 samples was the United States, Italy and Spain. The cDNA or gDNA used as material had been derived from T cells, B-cell-depleted T cells, or PBMCs.

Germline V gives CDR1 SQVTM, CDR2 ANQGSEA. This CDR3 region has 14 residues. V was shortened by 6 bases and J by 0 bases, with 15 bases between the two germline ends. In the original analysis: By means of reference gene primer amplification, nucleated cell counts were estimated. Clones were read by immunoSEQ multiplex PCR, and TCRdb kept only the in-frame ones, dropping some. V and J calls plus clone size are reproduced from that table; the DNA served to infer D and trimming. The sample records 190,000 or so clones, around 87% being singletons. The chain has TRBV29-1 and TRBJ2-7; a weak D match, TRBD1 (6 bases). The source material was peripheral blood. The TCR was taken from a man aged 40-55 years with active or convalescent COVID-19. This CDR3 is CSVADRWSSYEQYF. CDR3 sequence (DNA): TGCAGCGTAGCCGACAGGTGGAGCTCCTACGAGCAGTACTTC.